Listed here is a single T cell receptor (beta chain). What it binds is not known. This sample stems from a study of cytomegalovirus exposure and HLA in healthy donors. Overall study findings and caveats: The dataset shows that most TCR sequences were rare, while some public TCRs occurred in many donors.

CDR1 is MDHEN, CDR2 SYDVKM, per germline. V was pared by 6 bases and J by 8 bases, with 7 bases between. This CDR3 contains 10 residues. This PCR relied on a set of 60 Vbeta primers and 13 Jbeta primers. Profiling relied on immunoSEQ multiplex PCR, and the TCRdb table lists in-frame clones only, not all of them. The sample shows 150,000 to 180,000 clones, roughly 79% of them seen only once. The sample taken for sequencing was PBMCs. This chain joins TRBV28 and TRBJ1-2, with unresolved D. The origin of this receptor is a young man in good health and CMV-seronegative. The CDR3 protein is CASREQGYTF. The DNA of the CDR3 is TGTGCCAGCAGGGAGCAGGGCTACACCTTC.